This T cell receptor beta chain originates from a study of T cell repertoires in cytomegalovirus infection. Study-wide context: In public TCR beta signatures, there were indications of both CMV infection and matching HLA type.

In regard to this clonotype: Its cognate antigen is unknown.

TCRdb analysed the reads with MiXCR anew, one entry per CDR3 protein. The table lists roughly 760,000 distinct CDR3 sequences, roughly 36% of them singletons. Overall study results and limits: CMV-specific TCR beta clonotypes restricted by HLA-C were the ones dominating the ex vivo response. The cumulative frequency of public TCR beta families identified carriers of CMV plus the relevant HLA.

Germline V gene sequence: CDR1 SGHAT, CDR2 FQDESV (reference sequence). The CDR3 sequence is 15 residues long. V shed 5 bases and J 7 bases; nucleotides not matched to a gene: 6. The sequencing sample was made of PBMCs. The source of this sequence is a human donor in good health (CMV status not recorded). Some clones in this sample may be carry-over from other donors' samples. The V and J genes are TRBV11-1 and TRBJ2-2; 11 bases agree with TRBD1. The CDR3 here is CASSPGQGASGELFF. The CDR3 region has the DNA TGTGCCAGCAGCCCTGGACAGGGGGCAAGCGGGGAGCTGTTTTTT.